Listed here are 30 T cell receptor beta chains from one sample, sequenced in a study of T cells expressing NK-cell markers. TCRdb derives one entry per CDR3 protein from the 5' RACE reads, leaving out DNA. In total, the table holds almost 450,000 distinct CDR3 sequences. The source material was blood T cells: a sorted CD56 or NKG2C T cell subset, CD4+ or CD8+ T cells, or bulk PBMC T cells (not recorded which). All receptors derive from a woman aged 18-70 years in good health.

The chain joins TRBV12-3 or TRBV12-4 to TRBJ2-1; as DNA is missing, the TRBD1 call by TCRdb cannot be tested. This CDR3 is 14 amino acids long. This chain's CDR3 is CASSLDSPQDEQFF.

The rearrangement joins TRBV4-3 to TRBJ1-6. CDR3 size: 14 residues. CDR1 LGHNA and CDR2 YSLEER come from the germline V gene. The CDR3 region is CASSQDIEGSPLHF.

J is TRBJ2-3 and V is TRBV27. Germline CDR1 is MNHEY and CDR2 is SMNVEV (reference sequence). This CDR3 spans 14 amino acids. The CDR3: CASSPHGGTDTQYF.

The chain links TRBV12-5 to TRBJ2-1; TCRdb indicates TRBD2, and absent DNA this call remains unverified. The germline V gene encodes CDR1 LGHNT and CDR2 FRNRAP. This CDR3 is built from 17 residues. CDR3 protein: CASGLVLGSGNNNEQFF.

This chain connects TRBV4-2 to TRBJ1-5. CDR1 is LGHNA and CDR2 is YNFKEQ in the germline V gene. This CDR3 comprises 15 residues. The CDR3 sequence: CASSQEYEGNQPQHF.

This chain uses TRBV5-1 with TRBJ2-2. CDR1 and CDR2 from the germline V gene are SGHRS and YFSETQ. The CDR3 is 13 amino acids. CDR3 loop: CASSRENTGELFF.

The chain employs TRBV9 and TRBJ2-3; TCRdb picks TRBD2, but there is no DNA to check that call. The CDR3 covers 15 residues. Germline assignment: CDR1 SGDLS and CDR2 YYNGEE. This CDR3 is CASSVEAGGRDTQYF.

The chain carries TRBV12-3 or TRBV12-4 and TRBJ1-2; the D call of TRBD1 rests on TCRdb alone, since no DNA is present to check it. This CDR3 comprises 16 residues. CDR3: CASSLARTGANYGYTF.

The rearrangement uses TRBV20-1 and TRBJ2-3; lacking DNA, the TRBD2 call made by TCRdb goes unchecked. Germline CDR1 and CDR2: DFQATT and SNEGSKA (reference sequence). The CDR3 consists of 18 residues. CDR3: CSAPGRGSGSAKKDTQYF.

The chain uses TRBV5-5 and TRBJ2-2; the TRBD1 assignment by TCRdb is unverifiable without DNA. The CDR3 consists of 15 residues. The germline CDR1 and CDR2 sequences are SGHKS and YYEKEE (reference sequence). The CDR3 loop is CASRGDLQNTGELFF.

The V call is TRBV6-1, the J call TRBJ2-3; TCRdb reports TRBD2, a call that lacks DNA to check it against. Germline loops: CDR1 MNHNS, CDR2 SASEGT. The CDR3 is 13 amino acids. The CDR3 loop is CATYSGVTDTQYF.

V usage is TRBV10-2 and J usage is TRBJ2-5; TCRdb designates TRBD1, a call that cannot be tested without DNA. CDR1 is WSHSY and CDR2 is SAAADI in the germline V gene. The CDR3 extends over 14 amino acids. The CDR3 is CASSESSRGETQYF.

The chain is built from TRBV27 and TRBJ1-1; TCRdb outputs TRBD1, but without DNA this stays unchecked. CDR3 length: 14 amino acids. The V gene's germline CDR1 is MNHEY and CDR2 SMNVEV (reference sequence). The chain's CDR3 is CASSRGYGATEAFF.

The chain links TRBV11-1 to TRBJ2-7; TCRdb designates TRBD2, a call that cannot be tested without DNA. The CDR3 runs 18 residues. Germline V gene lookup returns CDR1 SGHAT and CDR2 FQDESV (reference sequence). The CDR3 sequence is CASSLRPQGLAGTYEQYF.

The chain has TRBV7-2 and TRBJ2-3; absent DNA, TCRdb's TRBD1 call cannot be checked. Germline V gene sequence: CDR1 SGHTA, CDR2 FQGNSA. The CDR3 is 17 amino acids. The CDR3 loop is CASSTGTGGPSTDTQYF.

The chain employs TRBV4-1 and TRBJ2-3; lacking DNA, the TRBD2 call made by TCRdb goes unchecked. The germline gives CDR1 MGHRA, CDR2 YSYEKL. The CDR3 length is 17 residues. The CDR3 loop reads CASSHSGGHQYTDTQYF.

The CDR3 sequence is CATSRDRGGPYEQYF. The rearrangement links TRBV15 to TRBJ2-7; the D call from TCRdb, TRBD1, cannot be confirmed without DNA. Germline CDR1 LNHNV, CDR2 YYDKDF (reference sequence). The CDR3 runs 15 residues.

V usage is TRBV20-1 and J usage is TRBJ2-3; there is no DNA to check the TCRdb D call of TRBD1. Germline lookup yields CDR1 DFQATT and CDR2 SNEGSKA (reference sequence). This CDR3 comprises 14 residues. CDR3 in amino acids: CSAPTGVDTDTQYF.

The J gene is TRBJ2-3, the V gene TRBV11-2; TCRdb proposes TRBD1, but this gene call is untestable without DNA. This CDR3 is 16 amino acids long. Per the germline V gene, CDR1 is SGHAT and CDR2 is FQNNGV. The CDR3 sequence: CASSRRGTGGADTQYF.

The chain recombines TRBV12-3 or TRBV12-4 with TRBJ1-1; the TRBD1 assignment by TCRdb is unverifiable without DNA. This CDR3 region has 13 residues. The CDR3 is CASSPMGATEAFF.

The chain couples TRBV12-3 or TRBV12-4 to TRBJ2-1. CDR3 length: 14 amino acids. The CDR3 loop is CASSLVVQSNEQFF.

The chain is built from TRBV11-3 and TRBJ2-3; without DNA, the TCRdb call of TRBD1 cannot be checked. This CDR3 has 17 residues. Germline V gives CDR1 SGHNT, CDR2 YENEEA. CDR3: CASSPRGGVTGTDTQYF.

This rearrangement joins TRBV5-1 to TRBJ2-1; TCRdb's D gene call, TRBD2, goes unchecked for lack of DNA. This CDR3 contains 16 residues. The germline CDR1 and CDR2 sequences are SGHRS and YFSETQ. The CDR3 sequence: CASSLVPSVGVGEQFF.

The chain couples TRBV4-3 to TRBJ2-2; TCRdb designates TRBD2, a call that cannot be tested without DNA. This CDR3 has 14 amino acids. CDR1 is LGHNA and CDR2 is YSLEER in the germline V gene. The CDR3 loop is CASSQESGAGELFF.

The rearrangement joins TRBV27 to TRBJ2-1; TCRdb calls TRBD2, which cannot be checked without DNA. The CDR3 is 15 residues long. The germline CDR1 and CDR2 sequences are MNHEY and SMNVEV (reference sequence). Here the CDR3 reads CASSFGLAGFGEQFF.

This chain joins TRBV4-3 and TRBJ2-2; the D gene TCRdb calls, TRBD2, cannot be checked with no DNA. Germline V gene sequence: CDR1 LGHNA, CDR2 YSLEER. The CDR3 has 15 amino acids. This CDR3 is CASSPLQRGGGELFF.

This chain connects TRBV21-1 to TRBJ2-7; the TRBD1 assignment by TCRdb is unverifiable without DNA. TRBV21-1 is shown as a pseudogene. There are 15 residues in the CDR3. The CDR3: CASSDLSGVTYEQYF.

The genes are TRBV9 and TRBJ1-3. Germline lookup yields CDR1 SGDLS and CDR2 YYNGEE. CDR3 length equals 12 residues. The CDR3 loop is CASGSSGNTIYF.

The chain links TRBV20-1 to TRBJ1-1; TCRdb's assignment of TRBD1 cannot be checked, as there is no DNA. This CDR3 spans 13 amino acids. Germline loops: CDR1 DFQATT, CDR2 SNEGSKA (reference sequence). The CDR3 reads CSADQGIDTEAFF.

V and J are TRBV5-4 and TRBJ1-2; TCRdb's D gene call, TRBD1, goes unchecked for lack of DNA. CDR3 length: 18 amino acids. CDR1 is SGHNT, CDR2 YYREEE, per germline (reference sequence). CDR3 residues: CASSLGSFSVDSNYGYTF.